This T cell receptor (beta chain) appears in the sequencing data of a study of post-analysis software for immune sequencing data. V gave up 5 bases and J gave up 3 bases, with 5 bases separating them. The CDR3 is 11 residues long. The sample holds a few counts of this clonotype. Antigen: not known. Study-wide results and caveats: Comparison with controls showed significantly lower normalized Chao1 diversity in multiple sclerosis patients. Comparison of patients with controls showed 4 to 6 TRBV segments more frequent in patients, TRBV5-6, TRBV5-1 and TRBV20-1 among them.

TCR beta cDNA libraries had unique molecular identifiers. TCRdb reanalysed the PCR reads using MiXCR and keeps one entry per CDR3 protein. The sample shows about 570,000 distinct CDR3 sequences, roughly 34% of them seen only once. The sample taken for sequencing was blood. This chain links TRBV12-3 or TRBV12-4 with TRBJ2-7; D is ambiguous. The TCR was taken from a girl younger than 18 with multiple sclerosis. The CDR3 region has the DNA TGTGCCAGCAGTGAAGACTACGAGCAGTACTTC. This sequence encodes CASSEDYEQYF.